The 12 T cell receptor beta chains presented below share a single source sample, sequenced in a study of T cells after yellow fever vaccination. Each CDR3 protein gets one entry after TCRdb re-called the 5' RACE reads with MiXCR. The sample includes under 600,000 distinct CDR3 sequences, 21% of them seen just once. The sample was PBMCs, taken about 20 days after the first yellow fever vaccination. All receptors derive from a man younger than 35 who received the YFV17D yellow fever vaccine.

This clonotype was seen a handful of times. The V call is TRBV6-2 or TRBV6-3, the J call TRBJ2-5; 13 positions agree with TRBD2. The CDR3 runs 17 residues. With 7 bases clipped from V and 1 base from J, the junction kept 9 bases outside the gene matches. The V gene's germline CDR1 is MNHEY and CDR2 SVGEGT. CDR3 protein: CASTDPRTSGGQETQYF. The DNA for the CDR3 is TGTGCCAGCACCGACCCCAGGACTAGCGGGGGCCAAGAGACCCAGTACTTC.

CDR3 protein: CASSGAWTNQPQHF. CDR3 DNA: TGTGCCAGCAGTGGAGCGTGGACAAATCAGCCCCAGCATTTT. This chain links TRBV2 with TRBJ1-5; a possible D gene is TRBD1 (5 bases). Germline CDR1 and CDR2: SNHLY and FYNNEI. Trimming stripped 4 bases from V and 4 bases from J, with 11 bases between. The CDR3 is 14 residues long.

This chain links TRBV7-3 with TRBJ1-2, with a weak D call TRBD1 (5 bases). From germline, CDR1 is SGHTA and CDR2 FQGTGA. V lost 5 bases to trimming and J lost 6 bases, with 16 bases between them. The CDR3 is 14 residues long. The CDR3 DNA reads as TGTGCCAGCAGCCCCGGCGGGACCCGGGATGGCTACACCTTC. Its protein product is CASSPGGTRDGYTF.

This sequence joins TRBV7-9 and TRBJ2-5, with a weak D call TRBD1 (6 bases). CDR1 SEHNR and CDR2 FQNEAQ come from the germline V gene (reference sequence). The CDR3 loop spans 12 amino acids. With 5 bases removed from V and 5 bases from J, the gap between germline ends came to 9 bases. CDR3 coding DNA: TGTGCCAGCAGCGCTCAGGGGGAGACCCAGTACTTC. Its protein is CASSAQGETQYF.

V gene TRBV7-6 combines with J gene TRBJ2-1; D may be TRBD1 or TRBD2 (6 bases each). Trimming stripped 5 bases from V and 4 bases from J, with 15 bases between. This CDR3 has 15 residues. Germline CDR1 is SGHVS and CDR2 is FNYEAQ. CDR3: CASSRGPGGYNEQFF. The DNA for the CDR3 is TGTGCCAGCAGCCGGGGGCCAGGAGGTTACAATGAGCAGTTCTTC.

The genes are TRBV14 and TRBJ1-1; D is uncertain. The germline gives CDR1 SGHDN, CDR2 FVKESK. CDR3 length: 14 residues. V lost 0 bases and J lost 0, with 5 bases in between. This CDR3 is CASSQDLVNTEAFF. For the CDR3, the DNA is TGTGCCAGCAGCCAAGATCTGGTGAACACTGAAGCTTTCTTT. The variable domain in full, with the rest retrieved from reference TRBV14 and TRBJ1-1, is EAGVTQFPSHSVIEKGQTVTLRCDPISGHDNLYWYRRVMGKEIKFLLHFVKESKQDESGMPNNRFLAERTGGTYSTLKVQPAELEDSGVYFCASSQDLVNTEAFFGQGTRLTVV.

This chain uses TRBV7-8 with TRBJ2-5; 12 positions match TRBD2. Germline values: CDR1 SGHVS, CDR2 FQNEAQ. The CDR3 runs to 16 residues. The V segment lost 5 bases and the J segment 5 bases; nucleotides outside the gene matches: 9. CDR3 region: CASSVLAGGQGETQYF. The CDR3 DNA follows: TGTGCCAGCAGCGTACTAGCGGGGGGCCAGGGGGAGACCCAGTACTTC.

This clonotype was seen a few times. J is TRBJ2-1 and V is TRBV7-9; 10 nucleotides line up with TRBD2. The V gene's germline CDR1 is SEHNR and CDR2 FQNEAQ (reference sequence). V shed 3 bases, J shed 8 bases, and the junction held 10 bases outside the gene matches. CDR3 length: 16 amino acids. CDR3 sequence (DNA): TGTGCCAGCAGCTTTTTCCCTAGCGGGGGCCTCTATGAGCAGTTCTTC. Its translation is CASSFFPSGGLYEQFF.

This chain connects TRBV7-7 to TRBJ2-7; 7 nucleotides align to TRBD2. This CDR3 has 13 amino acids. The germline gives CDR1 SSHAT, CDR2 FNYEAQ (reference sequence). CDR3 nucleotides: TGTGCTAGCAGCTTAGGACTAGGGTACGAGCAGTACGTC. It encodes CASSLGLGYEQYV.

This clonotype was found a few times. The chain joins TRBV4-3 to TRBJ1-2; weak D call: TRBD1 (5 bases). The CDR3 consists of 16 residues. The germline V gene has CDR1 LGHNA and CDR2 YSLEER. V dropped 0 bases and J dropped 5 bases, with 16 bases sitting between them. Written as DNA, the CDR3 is TGCGCCAGCAGCCAAGATTTGGGAGGGACCATTTATGGCTACACCTTC. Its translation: CASSQDLGGTIYGYTF.

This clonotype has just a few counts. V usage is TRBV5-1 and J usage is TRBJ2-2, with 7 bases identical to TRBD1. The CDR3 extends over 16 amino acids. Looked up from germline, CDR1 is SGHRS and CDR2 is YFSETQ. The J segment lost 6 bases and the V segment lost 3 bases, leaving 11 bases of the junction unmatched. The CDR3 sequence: CASSWARQGSAGELFF. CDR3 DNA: TGCGCCAGCAGCTGGGCCCGACAGGGATCGGCCGGGGAGCTGTTTTTT. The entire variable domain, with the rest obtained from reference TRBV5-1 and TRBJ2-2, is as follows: KAGVTQTPRYLIKTRGQQVTLSCSPISGHRSVSWYQQTPGQGLQFLFEYFSETQRNKGNFPGRFSGRQFSNSRSEMNVSTLELGDSALYLCASSWARQGSAGELFFGEGSRLTVL.

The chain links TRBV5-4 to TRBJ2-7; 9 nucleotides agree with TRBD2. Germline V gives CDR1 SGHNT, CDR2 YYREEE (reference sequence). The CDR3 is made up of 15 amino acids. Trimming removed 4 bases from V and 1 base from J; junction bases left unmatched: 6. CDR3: CASSNRAGGSYEQYV. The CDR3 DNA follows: TGTGCCAGCAGCAATCGAGCGGGGGGTTCCTACGAGCAGTACGTC.